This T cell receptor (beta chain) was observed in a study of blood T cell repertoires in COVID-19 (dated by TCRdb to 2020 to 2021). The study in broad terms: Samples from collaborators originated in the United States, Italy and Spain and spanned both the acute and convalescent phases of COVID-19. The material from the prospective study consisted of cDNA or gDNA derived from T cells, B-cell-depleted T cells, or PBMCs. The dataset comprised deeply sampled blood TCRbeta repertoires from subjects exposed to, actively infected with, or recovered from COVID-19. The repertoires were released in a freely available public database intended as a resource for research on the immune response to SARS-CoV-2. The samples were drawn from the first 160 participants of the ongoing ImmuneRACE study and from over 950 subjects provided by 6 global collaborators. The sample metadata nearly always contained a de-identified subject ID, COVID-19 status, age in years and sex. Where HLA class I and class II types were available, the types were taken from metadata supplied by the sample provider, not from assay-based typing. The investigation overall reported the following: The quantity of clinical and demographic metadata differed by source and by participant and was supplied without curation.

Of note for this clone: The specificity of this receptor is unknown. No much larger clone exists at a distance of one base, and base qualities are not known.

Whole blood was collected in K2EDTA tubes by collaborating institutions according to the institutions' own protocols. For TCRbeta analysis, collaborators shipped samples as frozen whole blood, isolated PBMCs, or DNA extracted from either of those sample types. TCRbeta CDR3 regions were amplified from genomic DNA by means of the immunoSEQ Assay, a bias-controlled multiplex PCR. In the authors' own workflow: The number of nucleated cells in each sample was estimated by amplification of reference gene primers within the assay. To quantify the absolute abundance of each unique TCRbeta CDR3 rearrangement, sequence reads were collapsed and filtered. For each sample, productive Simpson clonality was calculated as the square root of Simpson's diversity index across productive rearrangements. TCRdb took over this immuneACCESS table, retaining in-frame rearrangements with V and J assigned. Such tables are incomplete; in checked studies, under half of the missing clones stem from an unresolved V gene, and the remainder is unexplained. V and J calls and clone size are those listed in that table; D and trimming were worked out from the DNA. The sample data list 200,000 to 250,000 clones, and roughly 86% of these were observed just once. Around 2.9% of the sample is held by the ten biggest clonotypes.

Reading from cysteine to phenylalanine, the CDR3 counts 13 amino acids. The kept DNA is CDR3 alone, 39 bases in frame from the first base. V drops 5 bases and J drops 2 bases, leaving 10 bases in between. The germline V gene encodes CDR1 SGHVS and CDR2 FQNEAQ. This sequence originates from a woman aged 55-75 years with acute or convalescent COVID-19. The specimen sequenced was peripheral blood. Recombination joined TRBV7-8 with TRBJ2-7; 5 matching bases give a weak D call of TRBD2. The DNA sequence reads TGTGCCAGCAGCAGCGGCGGGCCCTACGAGCAGTACTTC. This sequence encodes CASSSGGPYEQYF.